The clone carrying this T cell receptor beta chain has more than one count but fewer than ten. Its antigen remains unknown. Both TRBC1 and TRBC2 were covered by a beta constant-region primer of two equimolar oligonucleotides. The ligated cDNA underwent four PCR rounds using SP2 and nested alpha and beta constant-region primers. TCRdb itself ran the UMI-ligation and nested PCR reads through MiXCR, one entry per CDR3 protein. The sample includes approximately 100,000 distinct CDR3 sequences, around 15% seen only once; the top ten take around 3%. This entry comes from a study of naive and memory T cell subsets. Study-wide results and limits: Especially in CD8 cells, naive repertoires contained a few larger clonotypes, possibly CD45RA-re-expressing memory cells. Between naive and memory subsets, TCR abundance power law exponents differed. In CD4 and CD8 cells, diversity dropped from naive through EMRA.

Trimming at V came to 0 bases and at J to 5 bases, leaving 2 bases not matched to a gene. The CDR3 totals 14 residues. The germline V gene encodes CDR1 SGDLS and CDR2 YYNGEE. The source of this sequence is a human donor in good health. This sequence joins TRBV9 and TRBJ2-3, with 8 positions matching TRBD2. The sample was naive CD8+ T cells from blood. The CDR3 protein is CASSVETSGDTQYF. The CDR3 region has the DNA TGTGCCAGCAGCGTAGAAACTAGCGGAGATACGCAGTATTTT. The variable domain in full, completed from reference TRBV9 and TRBJ2-3, reads DSGVTQTPKHLITATGQRVTLRCSPRSGDLSVYWYQQSLDQGLQFLIQYYNGEERAKGNILERFSAQQFPDLHSELNLSSLELGDSALYFCASSVETSGDTQYFGPGTRLTVL.